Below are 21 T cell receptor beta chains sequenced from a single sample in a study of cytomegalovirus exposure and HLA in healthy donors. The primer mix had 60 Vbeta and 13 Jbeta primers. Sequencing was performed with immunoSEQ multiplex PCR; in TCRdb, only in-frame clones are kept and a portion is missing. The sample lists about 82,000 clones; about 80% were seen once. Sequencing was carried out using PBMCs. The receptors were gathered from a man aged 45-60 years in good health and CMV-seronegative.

CDR3 sequence: CASSNLQGASYGYTF. The CDR3 coding sequence is TGTGCCAGCTCAAATCTACAGGGGGCGAGCTATGGCTACACCTTC. V and J are TRBV18 and TRBJ1-2, with TRBD1 identical over 9 bases. Per the germline V gene, CDR1 is KGHSH and CDR2 is LQKENI. V gave up 5 bases and J gave up 4 bases; unmatched junction bases: 8. CDR3 size: 15 residues.

CDR3 region: CASRRANQGGNQPQHF. Here the CDR3 DNA reads TGTGCCAGTAGACGAGCTAATCAGGGGGGCAATCAGCCCCAGCATTTT. The V call is TRBV19, the J call TRBJ1-5, with 7 positions matching TRBD1. The V gene end was trimmed by 6 bases and the J gene end by 2 bases; junction bases not matched to a gene: 10. Germline assignment: CDR1 LNHDA and CDR2 SQIVND (reference sequence). The CDR3 is 16 amino acids.

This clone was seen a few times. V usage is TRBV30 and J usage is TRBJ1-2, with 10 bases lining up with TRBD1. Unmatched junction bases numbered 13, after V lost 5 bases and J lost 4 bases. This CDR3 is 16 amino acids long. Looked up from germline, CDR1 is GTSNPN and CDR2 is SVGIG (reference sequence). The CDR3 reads CAWGQGGQGTTYGYTF. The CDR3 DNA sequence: TGTGCCTGGGGACAGGGGGGACAGGGGACGACCTATGGCTACACCTTC. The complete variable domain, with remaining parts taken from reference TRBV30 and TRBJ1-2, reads SQTIHQWPATLVQPVGSPLSLECTVEGTSNPNLYWYRQAAGRGLQLLFYSVGIGQISSEVPQNLSASRPQDRQFILSSKKLLLSDSGFYLCAWGQGGQGTTYGYTFGSGTRLTVV.

The chain's CDR3 is CASGGFLVSNTGELFF. The CDR3 DNA reads as TGTGCTAGTGGTGGGTTTCTAGTCTCGAACACCGGGGAGCTGTTTTTT. The chain carries TRBV12-5 and TRBJ2-2; D is unclear. This CDR3 has 16 residues. The V gene lost 5 bases and the J gene lost 0 bases, with 13 bases spanning the gap. Germline V gene lookup returns CDR1 LGHNT and CDR2 FRNRAP.

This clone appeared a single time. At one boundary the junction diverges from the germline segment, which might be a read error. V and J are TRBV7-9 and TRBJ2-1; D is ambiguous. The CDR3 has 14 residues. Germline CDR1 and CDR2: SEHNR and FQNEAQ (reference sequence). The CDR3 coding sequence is TGTTCCAGCAGCTCGCTGACTCCCCTCCGGGAGCAGTTCTTC. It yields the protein CSSSSLTPLREQFF.

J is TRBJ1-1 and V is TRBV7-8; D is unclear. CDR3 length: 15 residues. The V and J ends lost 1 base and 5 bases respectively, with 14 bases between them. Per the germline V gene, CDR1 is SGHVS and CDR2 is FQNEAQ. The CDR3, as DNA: TGTGCCAGCAGCTTAGATTTATCATCGGGAACTGAAGCTTTCTTT. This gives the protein CASSLDLSSGTEAFF.

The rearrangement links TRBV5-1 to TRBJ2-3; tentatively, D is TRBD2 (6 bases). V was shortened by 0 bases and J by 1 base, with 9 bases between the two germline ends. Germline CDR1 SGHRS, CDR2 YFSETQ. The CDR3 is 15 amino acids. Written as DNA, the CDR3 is TGCGCCAGCAGCTTGGGGCGGGGTGGCACAGATACGCAGTATTTT. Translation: CASSLGRGGTDTQYF.

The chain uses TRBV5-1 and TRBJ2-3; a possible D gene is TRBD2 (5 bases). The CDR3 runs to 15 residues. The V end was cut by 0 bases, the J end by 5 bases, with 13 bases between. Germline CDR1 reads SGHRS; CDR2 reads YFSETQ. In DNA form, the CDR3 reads TGCGCCAGCAGCTTGGCGCTAGCTCATCAAGATACGCAGTATTTT. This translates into CASSLALAHQDTQYF.

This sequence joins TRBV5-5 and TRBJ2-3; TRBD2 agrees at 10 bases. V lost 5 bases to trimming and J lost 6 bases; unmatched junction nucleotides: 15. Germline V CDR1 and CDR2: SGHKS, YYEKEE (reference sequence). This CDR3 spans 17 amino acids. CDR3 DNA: TGTGCCAGCAGATTAGGGTCGGGCAGCGGGGGGGCGGATACGCAGTATTTT. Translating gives CASRLGSGSGGADTQYF.

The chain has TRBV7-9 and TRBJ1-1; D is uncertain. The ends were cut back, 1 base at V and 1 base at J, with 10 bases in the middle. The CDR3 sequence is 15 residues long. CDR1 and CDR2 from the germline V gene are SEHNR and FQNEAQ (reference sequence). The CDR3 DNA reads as TGTGCCAGCAGCTTAGGAGCGGCCGGGAACACTGAAGCTTTCTTT. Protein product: CASSLGAAGNTEAFF.

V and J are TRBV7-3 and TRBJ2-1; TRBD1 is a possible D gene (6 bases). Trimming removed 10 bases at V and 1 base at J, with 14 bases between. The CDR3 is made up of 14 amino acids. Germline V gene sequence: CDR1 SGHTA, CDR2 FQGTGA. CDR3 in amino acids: CANCQGGSYNEQFF. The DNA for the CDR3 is TGTGCCAATTGTCAAGGGGGTTCCTACAATGAGCAGTTCTTC.

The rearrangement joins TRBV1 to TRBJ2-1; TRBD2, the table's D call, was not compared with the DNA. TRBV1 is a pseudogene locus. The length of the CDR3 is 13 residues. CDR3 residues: CTSSPRGADEQFF. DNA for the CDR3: TGCACCAGCAGCCCCCGGGGGGCGGATGAGCAGTTCTTC.

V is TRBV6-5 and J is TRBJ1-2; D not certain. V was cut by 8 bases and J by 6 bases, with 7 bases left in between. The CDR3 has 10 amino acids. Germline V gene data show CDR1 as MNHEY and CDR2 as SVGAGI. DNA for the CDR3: TGTGCCAGCGAGGGAAATGGCTACACCTTC. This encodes CASEGNGYTF.

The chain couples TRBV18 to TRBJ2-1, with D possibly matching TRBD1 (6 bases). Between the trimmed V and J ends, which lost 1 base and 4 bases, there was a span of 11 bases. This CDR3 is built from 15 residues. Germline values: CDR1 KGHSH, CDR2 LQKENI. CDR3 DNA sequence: TGTGCCAGCTCACCACTGACAGGACCTTACAATGAGCAGTTCTTC. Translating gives CASSPLTGPYNEQFF. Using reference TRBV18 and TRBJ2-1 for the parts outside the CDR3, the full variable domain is NAGVMQNPRHLVRRRGQEARLRCSPMKGHSHVYWYRQLPEEGLKFMVYLQKENIIDESGMPKERFSAEFPKEGPSILRIQQVVRGDSAAYFCASSPLTGPYNEQFFGPGTRLTVL.

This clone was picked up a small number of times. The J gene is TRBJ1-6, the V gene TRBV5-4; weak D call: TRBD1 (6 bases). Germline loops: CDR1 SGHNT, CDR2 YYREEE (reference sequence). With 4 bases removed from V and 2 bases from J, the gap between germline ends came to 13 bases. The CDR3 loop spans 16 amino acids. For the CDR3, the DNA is TGTGCCAGCAGCCCCGGGGGGCTTGCCTATAATTCACCCCTCCACTTT. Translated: CASSPGGLAYNSPLHF. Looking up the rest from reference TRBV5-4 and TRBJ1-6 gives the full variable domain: ETGVTQSPTHLIKTRGQQVTLRCSSQSGHNTVSWYQQALGQGPQFIFQYYREEENGRGNFPPRFSGLQFPNYSSELNVNALELDDSALYLCASSPGGLAYNSPLHFGNGTRLTVT.

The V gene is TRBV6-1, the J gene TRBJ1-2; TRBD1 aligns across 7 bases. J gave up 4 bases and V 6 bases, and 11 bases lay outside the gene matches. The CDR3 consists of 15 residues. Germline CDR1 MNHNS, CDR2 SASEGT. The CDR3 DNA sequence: TGTGCCAGCAGCGAACATCGACAGGGAGGCTATGGCTACACCTTC. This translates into CASSEHRQGGYGYTF.

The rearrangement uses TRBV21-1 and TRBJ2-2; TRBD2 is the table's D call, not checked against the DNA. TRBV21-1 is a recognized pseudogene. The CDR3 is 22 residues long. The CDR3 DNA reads TGTGCCAGCAGTTATCTGGGATGGCCTACCTCGTGGGACTCAAGGGAACCCGGGGAGCTGTTTTTT. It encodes CASSYLGWPTSWDSREPGELFF.

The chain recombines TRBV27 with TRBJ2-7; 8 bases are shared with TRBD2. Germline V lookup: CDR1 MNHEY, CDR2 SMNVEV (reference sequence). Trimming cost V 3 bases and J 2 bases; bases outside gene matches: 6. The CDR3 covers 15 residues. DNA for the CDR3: TGTGCCAGCAGTTTCCTCTCGGGGGGGGCCTACGAGCAGTACTTC. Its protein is CASSFLSGGAYEQYF.

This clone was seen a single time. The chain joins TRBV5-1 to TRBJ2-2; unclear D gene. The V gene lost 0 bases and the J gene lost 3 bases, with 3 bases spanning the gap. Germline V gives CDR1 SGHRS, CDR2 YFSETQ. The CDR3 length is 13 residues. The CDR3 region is CASSLAYTGELFF. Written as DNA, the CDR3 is TGCGCCAGCAGCTTGGCCTACACCGGGGAGCTGTTTTTT.

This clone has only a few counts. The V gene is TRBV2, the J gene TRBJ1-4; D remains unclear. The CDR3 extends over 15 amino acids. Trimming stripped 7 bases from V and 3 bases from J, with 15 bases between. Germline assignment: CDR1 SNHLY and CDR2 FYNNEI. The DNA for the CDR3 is TGTGCCAGCAAGCCCGGCGGGAGCTCTAATGAAAAACTGTTTTTT. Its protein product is CASKPGGSSNEKLFF.

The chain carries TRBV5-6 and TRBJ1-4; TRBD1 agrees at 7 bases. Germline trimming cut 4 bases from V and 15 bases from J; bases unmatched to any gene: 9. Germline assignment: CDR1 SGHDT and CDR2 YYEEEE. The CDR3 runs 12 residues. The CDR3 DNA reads TGTGCCAGCAGCGATTTAGGGGGCAGAATGTTTTTT. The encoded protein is CASSDLGGRMFF.